This T cell receptor beta chain was sequenced during a study of tumor and adjacent non-tumor tissue in lung cancer. Study conclusions and caveats: Tumor TCR diversity, when higher, was linked to shorter survival. Compared with tumor, normal lung showed significantly lower TCR diversity.

V trimming: 6 bases; J trimming: 4 bases; junction bases outside the gene matches: 7. The length of the CDR3 is 15 residues. CDR1 and CDR2 from the germline V gene are SGHRS and YFSETQ. This clonotype was seen many times. No antigen is known for it. Three rounds of nested PCR, following a modified ARM-PCR protocol, produced the TCRbeta library. Via MiXCR, TCRdb re-called the multiplex PCR reads, giving one row per CDR3 protein. The sample includes around 39,000 distinct CDR3 sequences, 60% of them seen just once. RNA was extracted from bulk tissue without any cell sorting. Distant lung tissue was collected more than 3 cm away from the tumor edge.

The sequenced sample consisted of distant non-tumor lung tissue. This TCR was recovered from a man aged 45 to 65 with non-small cell lung cancer. V and J are TRBV5-1 and TRBJ2-3, with 11 bases identical to TRBD2. The CDR3 sequence: CASNKLAGEADTQYF. The CDR3 DNA reads TGCGCCAGCAACAAACTAGCGGGAGAAGCAGATACGCAGTATTTT.